This TCR beta chain was retrieved from a study of blood T cell repertoires in COVID-19. The wider study: Material from acute and convalescent COVID-19 was sourced from the United States, Italy and Spain.

This CDR3 contains 13 residues. J lost 6 bases, V lost 8 bases, and 8 bases had no gene match. Germline V gives CDR1 MNHNS, CDR2 SASEGT. Some clones are missing from TCRdb's copy, which holds only in-frame ones; the method was immunoSEQ multiplex PCR. The data hold 300,000 to 400,000 clones, with about 89% observed a single time. J is TRBJ1-2 and V is TRBV6-1, with 8 bases matching TRBD1. This clonotype was obtained from a woman aged 30 to 39 with COVID-19, enrolled during active disease. Sequences were obtained from peripheral blood. CDR3 protein: CASQRTGGNGYTF. CDR3 bases: TGTGCCAGCCAACGAACAGGGGGAAATGGCTACACCTTC.